In this sample, the clone carrying this T cell receptor (beta chain) turned up a few times. The target antigen is unknown. V shed 6 bases and J shed 10 bases, with 19 bases lying between them. CDR1 and CDR2 from the germline V gene are SQVTM and ANQGSEA. The CDR3 contains 13 residues. This entry comes from a study of blood T cells in healthy people across ages. Study results and limitations: Older age went with lower TCR beta diversity per million T cells, in a roughly linear way.

Using a J-beta primer mix together with a sample-barcoded 5' primer, a second PCR was run for roughly 7 to 11 cycles. TCRdb passed the 5' RACE reads through MiXCR, listing each CDR3 protein once. The data hold about 780,000 distinct CDR3 sequences, with about 59% observed a single time. Healthy Caucasian individuals from Russia aged roughly 6 to 100 were enrolled as donors. PBMCs numbering at least 6.5 million were isolated per sample. This chain links TRBV29-1 with TRBJ2-1; D may match TRBD1 or TRBD2 (5 bases each). The sequence was collected from a man aged 25-45 years in good health. The sequenced material came from blood. This CDR3 reads CSVPGTAVGEQFF. CDR3 bases: TGCAGCGTCCCCGGGACGGCGGTGGGGGAGCAGTTCTTC.